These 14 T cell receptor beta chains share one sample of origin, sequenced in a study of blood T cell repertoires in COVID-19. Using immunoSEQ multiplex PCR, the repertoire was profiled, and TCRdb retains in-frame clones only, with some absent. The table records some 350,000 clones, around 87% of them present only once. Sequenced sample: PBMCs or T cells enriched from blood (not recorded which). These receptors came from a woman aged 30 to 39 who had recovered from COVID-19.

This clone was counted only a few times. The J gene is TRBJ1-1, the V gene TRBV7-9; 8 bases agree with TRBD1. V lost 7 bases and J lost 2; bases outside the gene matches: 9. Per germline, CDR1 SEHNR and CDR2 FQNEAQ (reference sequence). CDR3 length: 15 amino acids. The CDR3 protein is CASTFGTGFNTEAFF. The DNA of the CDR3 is TGTGCCAGCACCTTCGGGACAGGCTTTAACACTGAAGCTTTCTTT.

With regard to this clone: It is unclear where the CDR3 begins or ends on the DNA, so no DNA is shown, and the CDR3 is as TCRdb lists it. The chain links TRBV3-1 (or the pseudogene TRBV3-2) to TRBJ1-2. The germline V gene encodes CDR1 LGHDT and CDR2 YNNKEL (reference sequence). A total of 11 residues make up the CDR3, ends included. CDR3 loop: CASSFGSGYTF.

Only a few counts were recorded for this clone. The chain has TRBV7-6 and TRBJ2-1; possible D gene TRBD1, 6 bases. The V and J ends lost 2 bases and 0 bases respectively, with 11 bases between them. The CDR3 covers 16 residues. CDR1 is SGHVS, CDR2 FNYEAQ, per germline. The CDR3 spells CASSLSSGDSYNEQFF. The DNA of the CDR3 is TGTGCCAGCAGCTTAAGTTCAGGGGACTCCTACAATGAGCAGTTCTTC.

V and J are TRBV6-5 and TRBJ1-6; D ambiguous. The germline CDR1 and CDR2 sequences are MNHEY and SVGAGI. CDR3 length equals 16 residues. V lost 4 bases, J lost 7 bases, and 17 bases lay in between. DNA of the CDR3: TGTGCCAGCAGTTCTCCAGCAGGATCTTTCAATTCACCCCTCCACTTT. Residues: CASSSPAGSFNSPLHF.

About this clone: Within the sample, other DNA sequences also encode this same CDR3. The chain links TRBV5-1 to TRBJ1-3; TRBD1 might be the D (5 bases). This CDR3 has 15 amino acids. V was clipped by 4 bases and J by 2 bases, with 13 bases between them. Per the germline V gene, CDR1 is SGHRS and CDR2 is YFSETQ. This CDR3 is CASSLTTGAGNTIYF. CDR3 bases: TGCGCCAGCAGCCTAACCACAGGTGCTGGAAACACCATATATTTT.

The DNA for the CDR3 is TGTGCCAGTAGATATATATGGACACCTTCCACCCACCTGAACACTGAAGCTTTCTTT. Encoded protein: CASRYIWTPSTHLNTEAFF. The chain joins TRBV19 to TRBJ1-1, with a possible D match to TRBD1 (5 bases). Trimming cost V 6 bases and J 0 bases, with 26 bases left between them. Germline V gives CDR1 LNHDA, CDR2 SQIVND (reference sequence). This CDR3 has 19 amino acids.

In DNA, the CDR3 is TGTGCCAGCAACGGTGGAGGGGCCCCCTCCTATGGCTACACCTTC. Its translation: CASNGGGAPSYGYTF. V and J are TRBV7-9 and TRBJ1-2, with D perhaps TRBD1 (5 bases). The CDR3 runs to 15 residues. The V and J ends lost 7 bases and 4 bases respectively, with 19 bases between them. CDR1 and CDR2 from the germline V gene are SEHNR and FQNEAQ (reference sequence). Based on the CDR3 plus reference TRBV7-9 and TRBJ1-2, the full variable domain is DTGVSQNPRHKITKRGQNVTFRCDPISEHNRLYWYRQTLGQGPEFLTYFQNEAQLEKSRLLSDRFSAERPKGSFSTLEIQRTEQGDSAMYLCASNGGGAPSYGYTFGSGTRLTVV.

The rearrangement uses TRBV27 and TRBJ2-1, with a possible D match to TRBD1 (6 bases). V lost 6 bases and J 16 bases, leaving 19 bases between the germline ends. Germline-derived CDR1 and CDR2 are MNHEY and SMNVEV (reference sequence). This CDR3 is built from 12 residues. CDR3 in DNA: TGTGCCAGCAGAACTAAGGACAGCCGTATATTCTTC. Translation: CASRTKDSRIFF.

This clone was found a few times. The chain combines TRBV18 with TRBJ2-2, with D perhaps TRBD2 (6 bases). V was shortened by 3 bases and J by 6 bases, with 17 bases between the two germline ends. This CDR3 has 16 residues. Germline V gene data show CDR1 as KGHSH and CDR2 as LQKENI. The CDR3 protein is CASSPMASSGAGELFF. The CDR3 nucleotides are TGTGCCAGCTCACCTATGGCCTCCTCGGGAGCCGGGGAGCTGTTTTTT.

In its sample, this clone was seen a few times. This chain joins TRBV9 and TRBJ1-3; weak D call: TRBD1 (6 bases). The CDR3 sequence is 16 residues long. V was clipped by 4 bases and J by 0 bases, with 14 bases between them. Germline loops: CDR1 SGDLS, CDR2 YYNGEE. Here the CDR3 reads CASSPRRTDSGNTIYF. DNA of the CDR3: TGTGCCAGCAGCCCTAGGCGGACAGACTCTGGAAACACCATATATTTT.

The CDR3 sequence: CASSQLRTSPPDTQYF. CDR3 nucleotides: TGTGCCAGCAGCCAACTTCGGACTAGCCCCCCAGATACGCAGTATTTT. This chain connects TRBV14 to TRBJ2-3; TRBD2 agrees at 8 bases. This CDR3 has 16 residues. The germline CDR1 and CDR2 sequences are SGHDN and FVKESK. V shed 2 bases, J shed 4 bases, and the junction held 8 bases outside the gene matches.

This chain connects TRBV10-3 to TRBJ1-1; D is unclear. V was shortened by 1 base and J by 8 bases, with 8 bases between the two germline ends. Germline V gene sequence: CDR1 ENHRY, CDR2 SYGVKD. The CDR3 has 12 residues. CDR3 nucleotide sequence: TGTGCCATCAGTGAGTTGGGCAGAGAAGCTTTCTTT. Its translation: CAISELGREAFF.

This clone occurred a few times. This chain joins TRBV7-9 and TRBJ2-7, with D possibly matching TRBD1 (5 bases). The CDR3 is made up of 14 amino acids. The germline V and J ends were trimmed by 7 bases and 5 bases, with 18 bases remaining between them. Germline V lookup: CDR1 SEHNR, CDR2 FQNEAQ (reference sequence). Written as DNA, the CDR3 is TGTGCCAGCATTCTTGACAGTAATCACCACGAGCAGTACTTC. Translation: CASILDSNHHEQYF.

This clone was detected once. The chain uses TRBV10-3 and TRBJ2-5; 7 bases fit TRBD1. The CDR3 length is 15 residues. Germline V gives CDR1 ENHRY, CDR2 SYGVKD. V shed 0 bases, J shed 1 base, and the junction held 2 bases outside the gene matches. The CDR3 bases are TGTGCCATCAGTGAGTCAAGGGGGCGCCAAGAGACCCAGTACTTC. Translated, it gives CAISESRGRQETQYF.